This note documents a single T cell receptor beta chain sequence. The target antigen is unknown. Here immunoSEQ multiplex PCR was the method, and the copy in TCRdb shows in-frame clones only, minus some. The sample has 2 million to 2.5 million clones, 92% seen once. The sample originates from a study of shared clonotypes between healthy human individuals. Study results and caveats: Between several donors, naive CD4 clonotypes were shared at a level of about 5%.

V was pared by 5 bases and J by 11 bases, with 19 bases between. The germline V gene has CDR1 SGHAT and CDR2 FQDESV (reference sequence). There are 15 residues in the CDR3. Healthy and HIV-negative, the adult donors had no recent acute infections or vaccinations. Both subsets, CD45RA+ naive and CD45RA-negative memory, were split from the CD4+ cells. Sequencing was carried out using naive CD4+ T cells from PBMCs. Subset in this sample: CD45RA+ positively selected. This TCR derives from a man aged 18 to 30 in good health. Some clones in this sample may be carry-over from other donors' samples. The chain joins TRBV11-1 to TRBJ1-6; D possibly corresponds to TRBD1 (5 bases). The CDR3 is CASSRVAGPLTPLHF. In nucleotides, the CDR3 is TGTGCCAGCAGCCGCGTTGCAGGGCCCTTAACACCCCTCCACTTT.